This T cell receptor beta chain is from a study of blood T cell repertoires in COVID-19. The protocol was immunoSEQ multiplex PCR, while the TCRdb copy is restricted to in-frame clones and leaves out a portion. Among 150,000 or so clones listed, about 90% were seen once. This clonotype was obtained from a man aged 50-60 years with acute or convalescent COVID-19. Sequenced sample: peripheral blood.

CDR3 sequence: CASSVKAGTGSAISNQPQHF. CDR3 in DNA: TGTGCCAGCAGCGTTAAAGCCGGGACAGGGTCGGCAATAAGCAATCAGCCCCAGCATTTT. This chain connects TRBV5-5 to TRBJ1-5; 9 bases agree with TRBD1. Germline CDR1 reads SGHKS; CDR2 reads YYEKEE (reference sequence). The CDR3 extends over 20 amino acids. Trimming removed 4 bases from V and 1 base from J; junction bases left unmatched: 18. The variable domain in full, with the rest retrieved from reference TRBV5-5 and TRBJ1-5, is DAGVTQSPTHLIKTRGQQVTLRCSPISGHKSVSWYQQVLGQGPQFIFQYYEKEERGRGNFPDRFSARQFPNYSSELNVNALLLGDSALYLCASSVKAGTGSAISNQPQHFGDGTRLSIL.